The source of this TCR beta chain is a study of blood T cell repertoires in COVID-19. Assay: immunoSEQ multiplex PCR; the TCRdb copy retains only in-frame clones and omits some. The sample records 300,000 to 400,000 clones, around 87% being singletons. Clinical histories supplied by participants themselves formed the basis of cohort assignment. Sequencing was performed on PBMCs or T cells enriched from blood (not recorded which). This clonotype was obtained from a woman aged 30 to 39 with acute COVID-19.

CDR3 region: CASSLVVTASKGYTF. CDR3 DNA sequence: TGTGCCAGCAGCTTAGTAGTGACAGCCTCTAAAGGCTACACCTTC. This chain joins TRBV7-8 and TRBJ1-2, with a possible D match to TRBD1 (5 bases). The CDR3 spans 15 residues. Germline CDR1 is SGHVS and CDR2 is FQNEAQ. The V end was cut by 1 base, the J end by 8 bases, with 17 bases between.